The source of this T cell receptor beta chain is a study of blood T cells in healthy people across ages (dated by TCRdb to 2013 to 2016). For the study in its entirety: In model experiments, roughly one uniquely barcoded TCR beta cDNA molecule per two T cells was captured by template switching. Four age groups were formed from the donors: young (average about 16 years), middle-aged (around 39), aged (around 62) and long-lived (more than 75). The study analyzed two additional independent replicas of 1 million unique cDNA reads from the same blood draw for two donors, one aged 18 to 30 and one aged 80 or older. To track age-related changes in TCR beta repertoire diversity, the study relied on deep sequencing normalized with unique cDNA molecular identifiers.

Of note for this clonotype: Its target antigen remains unknown. Base quality data are lacking; no much larger clone is found one base away.

The CDR3 runs 14 residues from the cysteine to the phenylalanine. Only CDR3 DNA remains: 42 bases, in frame from the first base. According to the germline V gene, CDR1 reads LGHNT and CDR2 reads FRNRAP. Results and caveats for the whole study, not just this receptor: The percentage of naive T cells measured by flow cytometry correlated strongly with observed TCR beta diversity. Total diversity estimates from one million sequenced T cells were considered lower bounds and underestimates. Compared with the aged group, the long-lived group had more naive CD4+ T cells, fewer expanded clones and increased TCR diversity, suggesting age selection. Donor CMV infection status was unknown, potentially confounding age-related changes in expanded clonotypes. Conclusive comparison of naive and antigen-experienced compartments was prevented by the profiling of bulk unsorted PBMCs. Observed TCR beta diversity per million T cells fell roughly linearly with age, and a significant reduction was already apparent by age around 40.

Library method: 5' RACE. TCRdb lists the instrument as Illumina HiSeq 2500. A second PCR of roughly 7 to 12 cycles was run with a J-beta primer mix and a sample-barcoded 5' primer. A unique molecular identifier was introduced onto each TCR beta cDNA molecule by a template-switch 5' adaptor carrying 12 random nucleotides. Each sample yielded at least 3 million CDR3-containing paired-end reads. All of the RNA was converted into first-strand cDNA using the Mint cDNA synthesis kit, with a TRBC-specific oligonucleotide serving as the primer. After uracil-DNA glycosylase treatment, a first 18-cycle PCR used universal primers M1SS and BC2_uni_R on all cDNA. Turning to the authors' computational methods: Each sample was normalized by randomly selecting 1 million high-quality reads, each carrying a distinct molecular identifier. Reads with shared molecular identifiers were discarded instead of being binned into consensus sequences. MiTCR, set to a Q25 quality threshold and the strictest error-elimination algorithm, was used for CDR3 identification, clonotype clustering and error correction. A nonparametric unseen species model with Euler transformation was used to estimate a lower bound on total TCR beta diversity. In TCRdb, the public reads were trimmed at Q25 with fastp and aligned with MiXCR, with productive beta chains retained. Entries are consolidated by CDR3 protein sequence, retaining the most common genes and DNA. The V and J calls, along with clone size, are taken from TCRdb and not from the paper's own processing. Counted in this sample were 800,000 or so distinct CDR3 sequences; 20% to 25% of them appeared once. The top ten hold approximately 4% of the sample.

The 35 to 40 donors, aged about 6 to 90 years, were systemically healthy Caucasian individuals from Russia. Each donor gave about 10 milliliters of peripheral blood, drawn into EDTA-treated Vacutainer tubes. Ficoll-Paque density-gradient centrifugation was used to isolate PBMCs, with at least 6.5 million obtained per sample. Total RNA, at least 6 micrograms per sample, was extracted from PBMCs with Trizol reagent. For every donor, flow cytometry on a PBMC aliquot measured the percentage of naive CD45RAhigh/CD27high T cells. The same sample was also studied in work on T cells of mothers and their children. As the second paper documents: Nine systemically healthy Caucasian individuals served as donors, namely three mothers together with their six children. cDNA synthesis consumed the entire amount of extracted RNA, loaded at roughly 1.5 ug RNA in each 15 ul reaction. In the second PCR, sample barcodes and 2-4 random nucleotides were introduced via the M1S primer. More than 8 million TCR beta CDR3 reads were obtained from each mother, and some 3 million reads were obtained from each child. Thymic selection shapes the output of TCR recombination in a similar way in related and unrelated pairs, and inherited differences have a minor effect. Normalized repertoire overlap was always found to be slightly, but never significantly, higher in related mother-child pairs than in unrelated mother-child pairs. With a sensitivity of approximately 96 clones per million clonotypes, no persistent microchimeric T cell clones were detected. In the study, deep NGS was used to compare the TCR beta repertoires of mothers and children, and features distinguishing related mother-child pairs from unrelated individuals were sought. On average, the children were about 12 +/- 4 years old, while the mothers were about 37 +/- 4 years old. Libraries were sequenced on Illumina HiSeq 2000 with 100+100 nt paired-end reads after adapter ligation with NEBNext reagents. To prevent cross-contamination, the mother and child libraries were prepared a month apart and were sequenced in separate runs. For each donor, somewhere between roughly 500,000 and 2,300,000 distinct TCR beta clonotypes were identified. Naive TCR beta clonotypes were estimated from low-frequency clonotypes matched to each donor's FACS-determined naive share, without sorting.

The sequence was collected from a boy between 10 and 17 years old in good health. The rearranged segments are TRBV12-5 and TRBJ2-7; 8 bases in between match TRBD1. The end of the DNA is better explained by TRBJ2-5, so the J call may be wrong. The sequenced sample was blood. The CDR3 loop reads CASGSSTGGETQYF. The DNA sequence is TGTGCTAGTGGTTCGAGTACAGGGGGGGAGACCCAGTACTTC.